These T cell receptor beta chains were read from a single sample in a study of blood T cells in healthy people across ages. Using its own MiXCR run on the 5' RACE reads, TCRdb lists one record per CDR3 protein. The profile covers hundreds of thousands of distinct CDR3 sequences, with 20% to 25% appearing a single time and roughly 3.6% taken by the ten largest. The sample was blood. Receptors were obtained from a man in his 70s in good health. CDR3s leave out the opening cysteine and the closing phenylalanine or tryptophan. Fields, in order: clone size, V gene, CDR3 protein. Not every row has a clone size; where given, it reads once, few, many or a size class.

clone size: NA; V gene: TRBV28; CDR3 protein: ASTQTRVAEAF
clone size: NA; V gene: TRBV16; CDR3 protein: ASSQRIWGNTEAF
clone size: few; V gene: TRBV25-1; CDR3 protein: ASSGIKWQY
clone size: few; V gene: TRBV6-5; CDR3 protein: ASSYAEVKTQY
clone size: NA; V gene: TRBV27; CDR3 protein: ASSGAEGSYNEQF
clone size: NA; V gene: TRBV5-1; CDR3 protein: ASSPRTGGDYGYT
clone size: NA; V gene: TRBV29-1; CDR3 protein: SVSQGSRDEKLF
clone size: many; V gene: TRBV7-2; CDR3 protein: ASSSRTSGTYEQY
clone size: NA; V gene: TRBV11-2; CDR3 protein: ASSLDLAGQNNEQF
clone size: NA; V gene: TRBV7-2; CDR3 protein: ASSLSLAPTYEQY
clone size: NA; V gene: TRBV9; CDR3 protein: ASSVGTWNTDTQY
clone size: few; V gene: TRBV7-6; CDR3 protein: ASSLAPAGVSYNEQF
clone size: NA; V gene: TRBV29-1; CDR3 protein: SVVGLAGDYEQY
clone size: NA; V gene: TRBV5-1; CDR3 protein: ASGISGFEQY
clone size: few; V gene: TRBV2; CDR3 protein: ASSGDEGQPQH
clone size: few; V gene: TRBV28; CDR3 protein: ASSLYGGQGEAF
clone size: NA; V gene: TRBV9; CDR3 protein: ASSAMGQLTDTQY
clone size: many; V gene: TRBV9; CDR3 protein: ASSVGSGTYNEQF
clone size: few; V gene: TRBV7-8; CDR3 protein: ASSPGQSTEAL
clone size: few; V gene: TRBV20-1; CDR3 protein: SVPSDHYEQY
clone size: few; V gene: TRBV6-2/TRBV6-3; CDR3 protein: ASSYGSTEAF
clone size: NA; V gene: TRBV6-2/TRBV6-3; CDR3 protein: ASSYPPRGTYEQY
clone size: few; V gene: TRBV2; CDR3 protein: ASSADSQETQY
clone size: NA; V gene: TRBV5-1; CDR3 protein: ASRQDGRTDTQY
clone size: NA; V gene: TRBV6-5; CDR3 protein: ASSYDDRDEKLF
clone size: many; V gene: TRBV29-1; CDR3 protein: SVEGGSLFLQETQY
clone size: NA; V gene: TRBV27; CDR3 protein: ASSPWGTSSYEQY
clone size: many; V gene: TRBV29-1; CDR3 protein: SVVRSGANVLT
clone size: NA; V gene: TRBV18; CDR3 protein: ASSPQSTLGEKLF
clone size: NA; V gene: TRBV12-3/TRBV12-4; CDR3 protein: ASSSTGTGANVRT
clone size: NA; V gene: TRBV20-1; CDR3 protein: SARQNWDYGYT